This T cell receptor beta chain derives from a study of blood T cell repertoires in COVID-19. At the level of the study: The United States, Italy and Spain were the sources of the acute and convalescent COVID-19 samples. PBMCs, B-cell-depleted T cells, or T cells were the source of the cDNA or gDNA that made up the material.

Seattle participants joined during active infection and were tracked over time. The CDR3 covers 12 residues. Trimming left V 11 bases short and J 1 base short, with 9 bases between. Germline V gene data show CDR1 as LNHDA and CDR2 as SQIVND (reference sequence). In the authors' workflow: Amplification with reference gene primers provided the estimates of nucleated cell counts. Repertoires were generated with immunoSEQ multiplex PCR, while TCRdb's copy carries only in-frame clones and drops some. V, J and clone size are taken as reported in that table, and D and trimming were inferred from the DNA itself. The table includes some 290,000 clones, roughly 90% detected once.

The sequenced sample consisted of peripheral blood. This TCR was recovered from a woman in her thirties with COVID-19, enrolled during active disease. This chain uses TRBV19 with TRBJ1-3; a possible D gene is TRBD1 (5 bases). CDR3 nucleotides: TGTGCCGTCAGGGCGTCTGGAAACACCATATATTTT. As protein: CAVRASGNTIYF.